The present T cell receptor beta chain was sequenced within a study of tumor-infiltrating lymphocytes in primary liver carcinoma. Making TCR beta cDNA involved around 510 ng total RNA and a constant-region primer. A slightly modified ARM-PCR protocol with three nested multiplex PCR rounds produced these TCR beta libraries. TRBV1-TRBV30 forward primers paired with a C-beta reverse primer drove the first two PCR rounds, about 10 cycles each. TCRdb re-called the multiplex PCR reads with MiXCR, one entry per CDR3 protein. The table shows over 250,000 distinct CDR3 sequences, with around three fifths occurring only once. Looked up from germline, CDR1 is SEHNR and CDR2 is FQNEAQ (reference sequence). V lost 3 bases and J lost 10, with 10 bases in between. CDR3 length equals 12 residues. Both blood RNA, taken from unsorted whole blood, and germline DNA were extracted.

The sequence was collected from a woman in her twenties or thirties with primary liver carcinoma and hepatitis B virus infection. Sequencing was performed on peripheral blood. V is TRBV7-9 and J is TRBJ2-1; no reliable D call. Here the CDR3 reads CASSLGFPEQFF. The CDR3 coding sequence is TGTGCCAGCAGCTTGGGGTTTCCCGAGCAGTTCTTC.